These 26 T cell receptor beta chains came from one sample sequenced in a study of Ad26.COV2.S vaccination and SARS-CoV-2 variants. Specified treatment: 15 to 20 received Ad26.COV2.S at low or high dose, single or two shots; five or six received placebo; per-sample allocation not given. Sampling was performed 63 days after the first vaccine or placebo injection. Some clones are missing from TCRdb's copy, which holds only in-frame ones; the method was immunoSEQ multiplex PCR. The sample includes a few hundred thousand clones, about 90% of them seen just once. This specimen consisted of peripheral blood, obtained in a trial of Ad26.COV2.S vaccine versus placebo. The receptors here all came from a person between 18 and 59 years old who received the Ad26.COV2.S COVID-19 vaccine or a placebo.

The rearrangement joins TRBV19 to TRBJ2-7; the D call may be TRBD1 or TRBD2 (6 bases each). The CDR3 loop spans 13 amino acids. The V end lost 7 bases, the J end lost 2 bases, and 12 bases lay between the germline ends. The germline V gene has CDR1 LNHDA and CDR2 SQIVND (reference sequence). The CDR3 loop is CASIGGGTYEQYF. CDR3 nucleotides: TGTGCCAGTATCGGAGGGGGTACCTACGAGCAGTACTTC.

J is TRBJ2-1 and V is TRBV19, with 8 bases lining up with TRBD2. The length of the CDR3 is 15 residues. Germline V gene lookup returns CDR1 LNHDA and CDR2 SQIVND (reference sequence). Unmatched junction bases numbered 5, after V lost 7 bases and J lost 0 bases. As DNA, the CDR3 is TGTGCCAGTAACAGCGGGAGTATCTCCTACAATGAGCAGTTCTTC. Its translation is CASNSGSISYNEQFF.

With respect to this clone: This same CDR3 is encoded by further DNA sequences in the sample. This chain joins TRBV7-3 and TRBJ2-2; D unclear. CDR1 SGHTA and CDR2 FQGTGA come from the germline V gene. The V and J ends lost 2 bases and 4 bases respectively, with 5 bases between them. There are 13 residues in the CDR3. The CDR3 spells CASSLVSTGELFF. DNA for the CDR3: TGTGCCAGCAGCTTAGTTAGCACCGGGGAGCTGTTTTTT.

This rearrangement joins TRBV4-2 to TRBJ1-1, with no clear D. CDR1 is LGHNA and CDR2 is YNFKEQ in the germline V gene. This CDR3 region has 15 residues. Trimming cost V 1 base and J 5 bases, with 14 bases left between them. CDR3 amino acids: CASSQGAHKWTEAFF. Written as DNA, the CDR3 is TGTGCCAGCAGCCAAGGGGCCCACAAGTGGACTGAAGCTTTCTTT.

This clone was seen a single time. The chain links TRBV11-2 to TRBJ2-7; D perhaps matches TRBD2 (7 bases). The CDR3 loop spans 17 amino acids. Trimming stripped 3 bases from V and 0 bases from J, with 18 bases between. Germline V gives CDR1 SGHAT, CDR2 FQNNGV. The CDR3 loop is CASSLPRGGGSSYEQYV. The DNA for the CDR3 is TGTGCCAGCAGCTTGCCCAGGGGCGGGGGAAGCTCCTACGAGCAGTACGTC.

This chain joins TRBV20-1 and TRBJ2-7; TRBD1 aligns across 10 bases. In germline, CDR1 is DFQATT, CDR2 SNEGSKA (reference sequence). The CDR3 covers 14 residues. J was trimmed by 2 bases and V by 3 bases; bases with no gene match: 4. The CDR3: CSASWGQGPYEQYF. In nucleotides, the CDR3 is TGCAGTGCTAGTTGGGGACAGGGGCCCTACGAGCAGTACTTC.

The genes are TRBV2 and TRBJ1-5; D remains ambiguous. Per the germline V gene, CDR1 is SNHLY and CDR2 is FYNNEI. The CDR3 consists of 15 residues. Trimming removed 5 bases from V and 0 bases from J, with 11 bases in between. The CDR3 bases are TGTGCCAGCAGTCGGGTCGGGATTAGCAATCAGCCCCAGCATTTT. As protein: CASSRVGISNQPQHF.

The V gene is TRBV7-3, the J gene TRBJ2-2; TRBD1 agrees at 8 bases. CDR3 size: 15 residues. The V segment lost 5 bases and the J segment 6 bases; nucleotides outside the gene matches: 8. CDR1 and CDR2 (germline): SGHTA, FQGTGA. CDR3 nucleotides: TGTGCCAGCAGCCTCAGGGGGCGGGCGGCCGGGGAGCTGTTTTTT. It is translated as CASSLRGRAAGELFF.

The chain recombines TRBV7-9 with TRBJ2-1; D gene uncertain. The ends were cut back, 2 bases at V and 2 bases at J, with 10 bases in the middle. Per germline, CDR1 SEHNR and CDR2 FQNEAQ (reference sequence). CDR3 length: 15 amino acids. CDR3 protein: CASSLIGFTYNEQFF. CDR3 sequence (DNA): TGTGCCAGCAGCTTAATAGGCTTTACCTACAATGAGCAGTTCTTC.

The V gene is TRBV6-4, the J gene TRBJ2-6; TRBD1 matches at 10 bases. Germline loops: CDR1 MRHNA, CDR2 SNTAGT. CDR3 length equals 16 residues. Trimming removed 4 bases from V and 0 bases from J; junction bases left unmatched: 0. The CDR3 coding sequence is TGTGCCAGCAGTGGGACAGGGGGCTCTGGGGCCAACGTCCTGACTTTC. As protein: CASSGTGGSGANVLTF.

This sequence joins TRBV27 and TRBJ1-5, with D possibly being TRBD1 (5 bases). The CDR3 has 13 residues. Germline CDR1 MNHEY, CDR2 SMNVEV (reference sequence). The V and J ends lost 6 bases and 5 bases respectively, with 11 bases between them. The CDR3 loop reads CASSGAPYQPQHF. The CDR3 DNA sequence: TGTGCCAGCAGCGGGGCCCCCTATCAGCCCCAGCATTTT.

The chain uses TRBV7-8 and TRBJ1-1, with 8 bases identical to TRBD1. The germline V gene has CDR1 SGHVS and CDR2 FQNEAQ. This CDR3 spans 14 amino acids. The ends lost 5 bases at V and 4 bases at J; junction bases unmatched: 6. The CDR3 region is CASSTTGVGTEAFF. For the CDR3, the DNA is TGTGCCAGCAGCACGACAGGGGTGGGCACTGAAGCTTTCTTT.

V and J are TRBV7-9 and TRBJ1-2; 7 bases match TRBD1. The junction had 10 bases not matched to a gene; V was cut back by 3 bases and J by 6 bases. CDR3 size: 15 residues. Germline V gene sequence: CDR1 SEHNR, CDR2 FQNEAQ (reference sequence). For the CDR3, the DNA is TGTGCCAGCAGCTTGATTAACAGGGGTAGGGATGGCTACACCTTC. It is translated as CASSLINRGRDGYTF.

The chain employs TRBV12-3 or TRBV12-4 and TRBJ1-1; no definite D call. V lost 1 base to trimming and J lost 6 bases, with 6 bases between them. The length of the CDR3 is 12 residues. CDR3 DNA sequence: TGTGCCAGCAGTTTAGGGCGATCTGAAGCTTTCTTT. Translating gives CASSLGRSEAFF.

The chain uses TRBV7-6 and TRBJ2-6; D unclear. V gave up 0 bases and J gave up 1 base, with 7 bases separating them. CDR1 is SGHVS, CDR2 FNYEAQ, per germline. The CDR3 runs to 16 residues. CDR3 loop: CASSLAVGSGANVLTF. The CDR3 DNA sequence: TGTGCCAGCAGCTTAGCGGTCGGATCTGGGGCCAACGTCCTGACTTTC. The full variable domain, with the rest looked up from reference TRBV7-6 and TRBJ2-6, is GAGVSQSPRYKVTKRGQDVALRCDPISGHVSLYWYRQALGQGPEFLTYFNYEAQQDKSGLPNDRFSAERPEGSISTLTIQRTEQRDSAMYRCASSLAVGSGANVLTFGAGSRLTVL.

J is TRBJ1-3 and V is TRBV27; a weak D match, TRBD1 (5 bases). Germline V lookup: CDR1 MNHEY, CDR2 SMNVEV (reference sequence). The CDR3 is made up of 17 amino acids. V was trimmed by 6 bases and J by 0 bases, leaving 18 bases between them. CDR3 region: CASSLFTTVISGNTIYF. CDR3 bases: TGTGCCAGCAGCCTATTCACGACAGTTATCTCTGGAAACACCATATATTTT.

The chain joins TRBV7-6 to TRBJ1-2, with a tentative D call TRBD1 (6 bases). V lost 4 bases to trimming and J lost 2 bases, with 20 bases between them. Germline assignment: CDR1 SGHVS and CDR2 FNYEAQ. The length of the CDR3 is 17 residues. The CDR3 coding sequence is TGTGCCAGCAGCTCGCAAATGCGGCAGGGGAGGAACTATGGCTACACCTTC. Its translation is CASSSQMRQGRNYGYTF.

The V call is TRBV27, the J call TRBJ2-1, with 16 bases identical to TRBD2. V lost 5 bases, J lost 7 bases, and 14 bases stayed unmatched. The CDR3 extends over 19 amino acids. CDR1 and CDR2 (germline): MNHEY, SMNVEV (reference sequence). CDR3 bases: TGTGCCAGCAGTATGGCTCCTCCGGGACTAGCGGGGGGGGGAAATGAGCAGTTCTTC. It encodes CASSMAPPGLAGGGNEQFF.

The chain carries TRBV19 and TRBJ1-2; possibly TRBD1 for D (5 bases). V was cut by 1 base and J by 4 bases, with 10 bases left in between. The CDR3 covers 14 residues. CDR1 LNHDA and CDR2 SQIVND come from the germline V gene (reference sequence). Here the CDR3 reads CASSIVGTRYGYTF. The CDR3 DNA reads TGTGCCAGTAGTATAGTCGGGACTCGCTATGGCTACACCTTC.

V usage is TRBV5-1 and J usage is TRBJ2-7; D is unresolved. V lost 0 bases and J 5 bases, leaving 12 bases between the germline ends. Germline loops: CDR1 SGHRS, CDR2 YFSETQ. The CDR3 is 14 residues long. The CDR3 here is CASSLEGSSHEQYV. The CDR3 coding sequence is TGCGCCAGCAGCTTGGAGGGCAGTTCCCACGAGCAGTACGTC.

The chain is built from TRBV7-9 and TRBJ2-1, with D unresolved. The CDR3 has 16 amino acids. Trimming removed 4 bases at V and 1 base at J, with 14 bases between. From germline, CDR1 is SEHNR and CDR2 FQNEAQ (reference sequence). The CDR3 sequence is CASSSRVELSYNEQFF. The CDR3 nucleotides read TGTGCCAGCAGCTCCCGGGTGGAGCTTTCCTACAATGAGCAGTTCTTC.

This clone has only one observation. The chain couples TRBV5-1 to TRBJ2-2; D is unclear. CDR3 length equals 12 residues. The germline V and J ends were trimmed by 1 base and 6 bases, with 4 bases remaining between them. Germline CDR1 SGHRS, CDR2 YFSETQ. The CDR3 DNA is TGCGCCAGCAGCTTGTTGCCCGGGGAGCTGTTTTTT. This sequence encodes CASSLLPGELFF.

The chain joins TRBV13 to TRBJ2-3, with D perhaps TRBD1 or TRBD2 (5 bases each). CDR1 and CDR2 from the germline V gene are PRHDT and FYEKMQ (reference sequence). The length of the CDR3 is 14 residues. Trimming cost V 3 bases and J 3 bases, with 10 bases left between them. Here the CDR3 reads CASSLRGPTDTQYF. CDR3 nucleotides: TGTGCCAGCAGCTTGAGGGGTCCGACAGATACGCAGTATTTT.

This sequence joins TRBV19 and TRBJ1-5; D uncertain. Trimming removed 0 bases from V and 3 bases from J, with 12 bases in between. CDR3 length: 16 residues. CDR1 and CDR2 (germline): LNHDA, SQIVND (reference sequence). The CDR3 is CASSIDQGFPNQPQHF. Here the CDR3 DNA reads TGTGCCAGTAGTATAGATCAAGGGTTTCCCAATCAGCCCCAGCATTTT.

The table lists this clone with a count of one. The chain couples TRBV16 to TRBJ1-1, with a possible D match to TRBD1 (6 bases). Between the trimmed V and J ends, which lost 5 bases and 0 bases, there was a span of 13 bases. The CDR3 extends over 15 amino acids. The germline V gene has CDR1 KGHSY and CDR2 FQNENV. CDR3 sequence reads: CASSSRGTMNTEAFF. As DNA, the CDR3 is TGTGCCAGCAGCTCAAGGGGGACAATGAACACTGAAGCTTTCTTT.

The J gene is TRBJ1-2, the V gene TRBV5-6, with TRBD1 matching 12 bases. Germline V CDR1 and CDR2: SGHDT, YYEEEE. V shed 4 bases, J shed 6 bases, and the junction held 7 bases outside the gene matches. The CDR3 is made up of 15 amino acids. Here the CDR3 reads CASSPDGTGGDGYTF. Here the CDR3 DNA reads TGTGCCAGCAGCCCCGACGGGACAGGGGGCGATGGCTACACCTTC.